Shown below are 22 T cell receptor beta chains from a single sample sequenced in a study of T-cell memory formation after mild COVID-19. Using its own MiXCR run on the 5' RACE reads, TCRdb lists one record per CDR3 protein. The data show 260,000 or so distinct CDR3 sequences, approximately 15% seen once. The material sequenced was PBMCs or a T cell subset sorted from them (not recorded which). The source of these receptors is a man in his late teens or twenties who had mild COVID-19 (a few samples of this study predate the infection). Cell type and time point are not known.

The sample holds a few counts of this clonotype. Here the CDR3 DNA reads TGTGCCAGCAGCTTTTTTGCAGGGGCCGAGGACAATGAGCAGTTCTTC. This gives the protein CASSFFAGAEDNEQFF. The chain carries TRBV7-6 and TRBJ2-1, with a weak D call TRBD1 (6 bases). Germline-derived CDR1 and CDR2 are SGHVS and FNYEAQ. Trimming pared 3 bases from V and 5 bases from J, leaving 17 bases between. CDR3 length: 16 residues.

This chain uses TRBV7-2 with TRBJ1-1; TRBD1 is a possible D gene (6 bases). The V gene's germline CDR1 is SGHTA and CDR2 FQGNSA. This CDR3 contains 16 residues. Deletions cut 1 base from V and 0 bases from J, with 12 bases between. DNA of the CDR3: TGTGCCAGCAGCTTAGGAGGGGGGCGGCTGAACACTGAAGCTTTCTTT. Protein sequence: CASSLGGGRLNTEAFF.

This rearrangement joins TRBV20-1 to TRBJ2-1; D tentatively reads TRBD1 or TRBD2 (5 bases each). Germline V lookup: CDR1 DFQATT, CDR2 SNEGSKA (reference sequence). The CDR3 loop spans 13 amino acids. Deletions cut 3 bases from V and 7 bases from J, with 13 bases between. The CDR3 loop is CSARKGTDNEQFF. The CDR3 coding sequence is TGCAGTGCTAGGAAGGGGACCGATAATGAGCAGTTCTTC.

This sequence joins TRBV2 and TRBJ2-7; D unclear. The length of the CDR3 is 13 residues. The germline V gene has CDR1 SNHLY and CDR2 FYNNEI. Trimming shortened V by 10 bases and J by 1 base, and 14 bases separated the two germline ends. CDR3 bases: TGTGCCATCCTTCCTAAGGGATCCTACGAGCAGTACTTC. Translation: CAILPKGSYEQYF.

The V call is TRBV2, the J call TRBJ2-5; 7 bases are shared with TRBD2. J lost 0 bases, V lost 5 bases, and 3 bases had no gene match. Germline assignment: CDR1 SNHLY and CDR2 FYNNEI. This CDR3 comprises 14 residues. The CDR3 here is CASSSRGDQETQYF. CDR3 DNA sequence: TGTGCCAGCAGTAGCCGGGGGGACCAAGAGACCCAGTACTTC.

This rearrangement joins TRBV5-1 to TRBJ2-7, with 10 bases lining up with TRBD1. J was trimmed by 7 bases and V by 6 bases; bases with no gene match: 13. The CDR3 extends over 15 amino acids. Per the germline V gene, CDR1 is SGHRS and CDR2 is YFSETQ. CDR3 DNA sequence: TGCGCCAGCAACTTACTCGGGACAGGGGAAGGGGAGCAGTACTTC. Amino acid sequence: CASNLLGTGEGEQYF.

The chain couples TRBV5-1 to TRBJ1-6; 8 positions agree with TRBD1. This CDR3 comprises 13 residues. Germline assignment: CDR1 SGHRS and CDR2 YFSETQ. J gave up 7 bases and V 5 bases, and 2 bases lay outside the gene matches. CDR3 residues: CASRRDRNSPLHF. For the CDR3, the DNA is TGCGCCAGCAGGAGGGACAGGAATTCACCCCTCCACTTT.

This clonotype was detected ten times or more. The chain has TRBV12-3 or TRBV12-4 and TRBJ2-1, with TRBD2 as a possible D gene (7 bases). This CDR3 comprises 18 residues. V lost 5 bases, J lost 7 bases, and 27 bases lay in between. CDR3 residues: CASSRRFVRGPAGNEQFF. The CDR3 DNA follows: TGTGCCAGCAGTCGTCGGTTTGTGCGGGGGCCCGCTGGGAATGAGCAGTTCTTC.

This clonotype was seen only once. This chain joins TRBV30 and TRBJ2-1; D is unresolved. Trimming stripped 0 bases from V and 5 bases from J, with 5 bases between. Germline CDR1 is GTSNPN and CDR2 is SVGIG (reference sequence). The CDR3 is 12 amino acids. CDR3 loop: CAWSVFHNEQFF. The CDR3 coding sequence is TGTGCCTGGAGTGTATTCCACAATGAGCAGTTCTTC.

The V gene is TRBV19, the J gene TRBJ2-5; tentative D call: TRBD1 (5 bases). V was trimmed by 3 bases and J by 3 bases, leaving 8 bases between them. This CDR3 comprises 13 residues. CDR1 is LNHDA and CDR2 is SQIVND in the germline V gene (reference sequence). The CDR3 DNA reads as TGTGCCAGTAGTATGGGCAGGGAAGAGACCCAGTACTTC. This translates into CASSMGREETQYF.

The sample holds many counts of this clonotype. The chain links TRBV4-1 to TRBJ1-4; D might be TRBD1 (6 bases). V lost 1 base and J 7 bases, leaving 10 bases between the germline ends. Germline V lookup: CDR1 MGHRA, CDR2 YSYEKL. This CDR3 region has 14 residues. The CDR3 protein is CASSQAGGGEKLFF. CDR3 DNA: TGCGCCAGCAGCCAAGCTGGGGGCGGTGAAAAACTGTTTTTT.

J is TRBJ1-2 and V is TRBV4-1; 7 positions match TRBD1. Germline loops: CDR1 MGHRA, CDR2 YSYEKL. The junction had 11 bases not matched to a gene; V was cut back by 0 bases and J by 7 bases. This CDR3 contains 16 residues. CDR3 DNA: TGCGCCAGCAGCCAAGATCCGGAGGGATCAGGGGGTGGCTACACCTTC. This sequence encodes CASSQDPEGSGGGYTF.

This clonotype occurred a few times. This chain joins TRBV6-1 and TRBJ2-3; 11 bases line up with TRBD2. Germline lookup yields CDR1 MNHNS and CDR2 SASEGT. V lost 7 bases to trimming and J lost 0 bases; unmatched junction nucleotides: 3. The CDR3 has 15 amino acids. Written as DNA, the CDR3 is TGTGCCAGCAATCTAGCGGGGGGCAGCACAGATACGCAGTATTTT. Translation gives CASNLAGGSTDTQYF.

This clonotype appeared a few times. The V gene is TRBV10-3, the J gene TRBJ2-5; D might be TRBD1 (6 bases). The germline CDR1 and CDR2 sequences are ENHRY and SYGVKD. The germline V and J ends were trimmed by 4 bases and 1 base, with 10 bases remaining between them. This CDR3 contains 14 residues. The chain's CDR3 is CAISGTVTQETQYF. The CDR3 DNA reads TGTGCCATCAGTGGGACAGTTACCCAAGAGACCCAGTACTTC.

This clonotype was detected a few times. The chain couples TRBV12-3 or TRBV12-4 to TRBJ2-7; weak D call: TRBD2 (6 bases). The CDR3 extends over 12 amino acids. V was clipped by 3 bases and J by 4 bases, with 7 bases between them. CDR3 in DNA: TGTGCCAGCAGTTTCGCGGGGTACGAGCAGTACTTC. Translated: CASSFAGYEQYF.

This clonotype was detected only a few times. This chain links TRBV23-1 with TRBJ2-1; no clear D. TRBV23-1 is labeled an ORF, and its function is uncertain. This CDR3 is built from 10 residues. V lost 8 bases and J lost 9, with 8 bases in between. In nucleotides, the CDR3 is TGCGCCAGCCGCGCGTGTGAGCAGTTCTTC. Protein: CASRACEQFF.

The table lists this clonotype with a few counts. This sequence joins TRBV24-1 and TRBJ2-6; possible D gene TRBD1, 6 bases. Trimming cost V 7 bases and J 2 bases, with 11 bases left between them. Germline assignment: CDR1 KGHDR and CDR2 SFDVKD. This CDR3 spans 15 amino acids. The CDR3 DNA sequence: TGTGCCACCAGGGAACAGGGAACTGGGGCCAACGTCCTGACTTTC. It yields the protein CATREQGTGANVLTF.

The genes are TRBV27 and TRBJ2-1, with 7 positions matching TRBD2. The V and J ends lost 3 bases and 2 bases, in that order; junction bases with no gene match: 7. Germline V gene lookup returns CDR1 MNHEY and CDR2 SMNVEV (reference sequence). This CDR3 contains 16 residues. This CDR3 reads CASSFSRTSAYNEQFF. CDR3 DNA: TGTGCCAGCAGTTTCAGTAGGACTAGTGCCTACAATGAGCAGTTCTTC.

The DNA for the CDR3 is TGCAGCGCCCTCAGCCGGGGGGCTAGCAATGAGCAGTTCTTC. This sequence encodes CSALSRGASNEQFF. J is TRBJ2-1 and V is TRBV29-1; possibly TRBD2 for D (7 bases). Germline V gives CDR1 SQVTM, CDR2 ANQGSEA. The CDR3 spans 14 residues. V was cut by 7 bases and J by 6 bases, with 19 bases left in between.

This clonotype was seen more than once but under ten times. This chain joins TRBV12-3 or TRBV12-4 and TRBJ2-5, with D perhaps assigned TRBD1 or TRBD2 (6 bases each). V lost 6 bases to trimming and J lost 3 bases, with 17 bases between them. The CDR3 sequence is 15 residues long. The CDR3 sequence: CASSWGASSEETQYF. The CDR3 DNA reads as TGTGCCAGCAGCTGGGGGGCCAGTAGTGAAGAGACCCAGTACTTC.

V is TRBV6-1 and J is TRBJ2-2; D uncertain. Germline V gene lookup returns CDR1 MNHNS and CDR2 SASEGT. CDR3 size: 13 residues. Trimming removed 6 bases from V and 1 base from J, with 6 bases in between. DNA of the CDR3: TGTGCCAGCAGACTACAGAACACCGGGGAGCTGTTTTTT. This translates into CASRLQNTGELFF.

This clonotype was picked up a small number of times. V usage is TRBV5-1 and J usage is TRBJ1-1, with D tentatively TRBD1 (6 bases). Germline CDR1 SGHRS, CDR2 YFSETQ. The CDR3 is made up of 12 amino acids. V shed 4 bases and J shed 11 bases, with 15 bases lying between them. CDR3 sequence reads: CASSRDRRDAFF. CDR3 DNA: TGCGCCAGCAGCAGAGACAGGCGAGATGCTTTCTTT.